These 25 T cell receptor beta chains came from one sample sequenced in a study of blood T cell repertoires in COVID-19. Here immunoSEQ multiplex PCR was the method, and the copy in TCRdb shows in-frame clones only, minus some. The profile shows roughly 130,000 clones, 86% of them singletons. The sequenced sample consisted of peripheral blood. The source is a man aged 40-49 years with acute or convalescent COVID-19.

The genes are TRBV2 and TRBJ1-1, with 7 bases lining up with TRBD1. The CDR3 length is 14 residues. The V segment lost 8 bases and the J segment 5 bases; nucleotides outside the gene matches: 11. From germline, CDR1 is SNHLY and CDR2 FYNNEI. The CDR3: CASAKQGLATEAFF. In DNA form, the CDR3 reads TGTGCCAGCGCGAAACAGGGGCTTGCAACTGAAGCTTTCTTT.

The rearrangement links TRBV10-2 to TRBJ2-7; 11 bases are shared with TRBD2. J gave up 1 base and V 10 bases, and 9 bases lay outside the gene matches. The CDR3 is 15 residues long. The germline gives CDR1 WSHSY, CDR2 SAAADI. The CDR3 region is CATRPGTSGSYEQYF. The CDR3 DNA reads TGCGCCACCCGGCCTGGGACTAGCGGATCCTACGAGCAGTACTTC.

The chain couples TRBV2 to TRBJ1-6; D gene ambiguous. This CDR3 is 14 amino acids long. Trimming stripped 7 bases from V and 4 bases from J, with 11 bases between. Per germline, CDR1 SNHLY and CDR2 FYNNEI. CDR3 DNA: TGTGCCAGCATTTTAATCGGGTATAATTCACCCCTCCACTTT. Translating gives CASILIGYNSPLHF.

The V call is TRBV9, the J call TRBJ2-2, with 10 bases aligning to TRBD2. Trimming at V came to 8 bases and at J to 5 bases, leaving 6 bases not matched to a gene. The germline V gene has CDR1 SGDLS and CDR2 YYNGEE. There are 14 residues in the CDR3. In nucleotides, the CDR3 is TGTGCCAGTCGCGGACTAGCGGAAACCGGGGAGCTGTTTTTT. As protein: CASRGLAETGELFF.

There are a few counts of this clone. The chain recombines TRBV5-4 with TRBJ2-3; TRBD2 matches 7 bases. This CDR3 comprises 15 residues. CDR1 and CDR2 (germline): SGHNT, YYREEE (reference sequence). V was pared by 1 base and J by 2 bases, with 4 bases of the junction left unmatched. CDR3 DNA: TGTGCCAGCAGCTTGTCCGGGGGGACCACAGATACGCAGTATTTT. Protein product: CASSLSGGTTDTQYF.

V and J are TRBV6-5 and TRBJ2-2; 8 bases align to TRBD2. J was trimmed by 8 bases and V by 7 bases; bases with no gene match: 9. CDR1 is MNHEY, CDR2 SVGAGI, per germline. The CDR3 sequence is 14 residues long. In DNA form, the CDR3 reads TGTGCCAGCATCGATTTCGGGGGGGCTGGGGAGCTGTTTTTT. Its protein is CASIDFGGAGELFF.

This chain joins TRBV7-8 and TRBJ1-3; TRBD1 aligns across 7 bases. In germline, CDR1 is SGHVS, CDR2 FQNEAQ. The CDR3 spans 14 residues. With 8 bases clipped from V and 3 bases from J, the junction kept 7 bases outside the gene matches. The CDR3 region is CASHRQGSGNTIYF. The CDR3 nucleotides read TGTGCCAGCCACCGACAGGGAAGTGGAAACACCATATATTTT.

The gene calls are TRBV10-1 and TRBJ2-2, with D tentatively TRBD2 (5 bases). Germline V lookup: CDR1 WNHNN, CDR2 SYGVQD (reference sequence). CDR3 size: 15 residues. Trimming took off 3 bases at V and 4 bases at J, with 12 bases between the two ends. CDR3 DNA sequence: TGCGCCAGCAGTGACCCGAGGACTCCCACCGGGGAGCTGTTTTTT. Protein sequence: CASSDPRTPTGELFF.

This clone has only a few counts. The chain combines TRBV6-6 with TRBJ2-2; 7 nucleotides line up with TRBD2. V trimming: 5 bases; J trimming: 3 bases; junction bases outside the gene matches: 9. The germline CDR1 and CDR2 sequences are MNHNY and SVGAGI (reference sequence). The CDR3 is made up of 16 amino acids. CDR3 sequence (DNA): TGTGCCAGCAGTAGGGGAGGGGCCGGGGACACCGGGGAGCTGTTTTTT. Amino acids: CASSRGGAGDTGELFF.

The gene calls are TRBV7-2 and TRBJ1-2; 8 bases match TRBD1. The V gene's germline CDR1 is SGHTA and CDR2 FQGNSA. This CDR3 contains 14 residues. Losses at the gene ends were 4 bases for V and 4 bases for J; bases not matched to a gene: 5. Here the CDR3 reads CASSSLTGVYGYTF. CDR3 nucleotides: TGTGCCAGCAGCTCATTGACAGGGGTCTATGGCTACACCTTC.

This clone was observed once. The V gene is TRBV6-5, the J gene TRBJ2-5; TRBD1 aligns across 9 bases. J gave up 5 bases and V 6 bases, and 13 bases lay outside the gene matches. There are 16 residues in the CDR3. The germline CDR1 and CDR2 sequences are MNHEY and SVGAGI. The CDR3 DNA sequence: TGTGCCAGCAGATACCCCTTCGGGACAGGGAGGGAGACCCAGTACTTC. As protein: CASRYPFGTGRETQYF.

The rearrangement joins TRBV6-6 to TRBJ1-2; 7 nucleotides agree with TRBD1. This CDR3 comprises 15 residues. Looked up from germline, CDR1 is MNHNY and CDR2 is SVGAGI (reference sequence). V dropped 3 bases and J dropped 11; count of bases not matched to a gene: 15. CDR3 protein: CASSYSGTAVPVYTF. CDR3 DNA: TGTGCCAGCAGTTATTCCGGGACAGCAGTTCCAGTATACACCTTC.

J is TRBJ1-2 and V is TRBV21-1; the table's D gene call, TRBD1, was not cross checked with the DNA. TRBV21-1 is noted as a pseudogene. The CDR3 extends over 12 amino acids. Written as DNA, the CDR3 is TGTGCCAGCCTGGGGCAGGGCTATGGCTACACCTTC. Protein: CASLGQGYGYTF.

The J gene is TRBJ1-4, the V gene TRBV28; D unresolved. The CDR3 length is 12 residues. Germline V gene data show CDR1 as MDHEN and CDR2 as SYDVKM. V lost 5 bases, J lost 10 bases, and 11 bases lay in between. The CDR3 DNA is TGTGCCAGCAGTCCGCCTCGGGGAAAACTGTTTTTT. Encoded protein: CASSPPRGKLFF. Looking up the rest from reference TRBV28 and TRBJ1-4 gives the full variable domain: DVKVTQSSRYLVKRTGEKVFLECVQDMDHENMFWYRQDPGLGLRLIYFSYDVKMKEKGDIPEGYSVSREKKERFSLILESASTNQTSMYLCASSPPRGKLFFGSGTQLSVL.

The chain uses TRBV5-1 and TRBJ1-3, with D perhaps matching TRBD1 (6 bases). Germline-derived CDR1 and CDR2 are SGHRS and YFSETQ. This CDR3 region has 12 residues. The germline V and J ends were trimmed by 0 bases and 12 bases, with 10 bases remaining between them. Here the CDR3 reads CASSLEGGIIYF. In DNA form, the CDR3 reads TGCGCCAGCAGCTTGGAAGGGGGAATCATATATTTT. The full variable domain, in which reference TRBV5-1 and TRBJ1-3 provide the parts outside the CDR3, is KAGVTQTPRYLIKTRGQQVTLSCSPISGHRSVSWYQQTPGQGLQFLFEYFSETQRNKGNFPGRFSGRQFSNSRSEMNVSTLELGDSALYLCASSLEGGIIYFGEGSWLTVV.

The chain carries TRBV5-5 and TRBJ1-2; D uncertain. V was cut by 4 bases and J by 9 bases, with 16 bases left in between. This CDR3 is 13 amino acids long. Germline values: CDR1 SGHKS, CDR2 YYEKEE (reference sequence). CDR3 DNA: TGTGCCAGCAGCGAGAGAACTCCCCCCCGCTACACCTTC. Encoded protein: CASSERTPPRYTF.

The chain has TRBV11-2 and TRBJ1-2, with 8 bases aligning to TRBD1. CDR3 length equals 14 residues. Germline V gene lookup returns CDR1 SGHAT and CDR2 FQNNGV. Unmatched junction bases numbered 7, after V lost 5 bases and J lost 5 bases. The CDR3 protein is CASSQGAGGYGYTF. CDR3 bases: TGTGCCAGCAGCCAGGGGGCCGGTGGGTATGGCTACACCTTC.

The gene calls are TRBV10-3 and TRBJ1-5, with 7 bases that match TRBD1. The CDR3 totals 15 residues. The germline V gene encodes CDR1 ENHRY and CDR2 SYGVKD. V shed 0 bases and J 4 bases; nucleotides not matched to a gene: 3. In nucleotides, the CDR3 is TGTGCCATCAGTGAGTCTGGACAGGAAAATCAGCCCCAGCATTTT. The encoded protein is CAISESGQENQPQHF.

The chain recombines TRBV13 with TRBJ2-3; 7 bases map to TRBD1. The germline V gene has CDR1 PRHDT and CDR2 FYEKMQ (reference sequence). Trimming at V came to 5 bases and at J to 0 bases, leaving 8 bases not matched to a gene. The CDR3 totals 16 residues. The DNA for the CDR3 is TGTGCCAGCAGCCCCGGGACAGATCGTAGCACAGATACGCAGTATTTT. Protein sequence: CASSPGTDRSTDTQYF.

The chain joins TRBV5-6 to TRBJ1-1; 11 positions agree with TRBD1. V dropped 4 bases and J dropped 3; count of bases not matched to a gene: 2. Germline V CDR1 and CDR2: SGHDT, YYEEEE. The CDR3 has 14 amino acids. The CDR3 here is CASSGDRGYTEAFF. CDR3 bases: TGTGCCAGCAGCGGGGACAGGGGGTACACTGAAGCTTTCTTT.

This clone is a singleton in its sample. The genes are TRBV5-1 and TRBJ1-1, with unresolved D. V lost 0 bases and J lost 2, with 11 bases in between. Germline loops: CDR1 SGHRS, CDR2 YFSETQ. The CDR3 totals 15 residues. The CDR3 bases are TGCGCCAGCAGCTTGGCCCGGGGATTCAACACTGAAGCTTTCTTT. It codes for CASSLARGFNTEAFF.

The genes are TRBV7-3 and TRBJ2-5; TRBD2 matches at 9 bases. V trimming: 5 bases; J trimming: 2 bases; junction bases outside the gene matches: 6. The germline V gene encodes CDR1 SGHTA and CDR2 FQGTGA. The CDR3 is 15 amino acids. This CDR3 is CASSPSRGGQETQYF. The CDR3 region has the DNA TGTGCCAGCAGCCCTTCGCGGGGGGGGCAAGAGACCCAGTACTTC.

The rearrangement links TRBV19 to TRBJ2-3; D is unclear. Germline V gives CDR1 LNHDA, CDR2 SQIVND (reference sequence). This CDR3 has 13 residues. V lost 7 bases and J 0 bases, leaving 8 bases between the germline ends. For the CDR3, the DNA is TGTGCCAGTACCCCAGAAAGCACAGATACGCAGTATTTT. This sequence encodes CASTPESTDTQYF.

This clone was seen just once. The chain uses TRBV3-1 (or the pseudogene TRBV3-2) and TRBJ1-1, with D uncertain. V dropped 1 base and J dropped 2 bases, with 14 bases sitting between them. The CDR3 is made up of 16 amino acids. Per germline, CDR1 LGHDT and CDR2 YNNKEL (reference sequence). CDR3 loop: CASSQVQVAGNTEAFF. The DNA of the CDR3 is TGTGCCAGCAGCCAAGTTCAGGTGGCGGGTAACACTGAAGCTTTCTTT.

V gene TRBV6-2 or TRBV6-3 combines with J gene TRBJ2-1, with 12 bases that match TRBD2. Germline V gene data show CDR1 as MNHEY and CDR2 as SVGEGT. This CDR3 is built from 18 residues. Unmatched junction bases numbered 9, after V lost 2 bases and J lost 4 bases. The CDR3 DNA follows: TGTGCCAGCAGTTACACCTCAACTAGCGGGAGGTATTACAATGAGCAGTTCTTC. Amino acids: CASSYTSTSGRYYNEQFF.